These T cell receptor beta chains were read from a single sample in a study of response to subunit inactivated influenza vaccine. TCRdb reprocessed the RT-PCR reads via MiXCR and lists one record per CDR3 protein. This sample has 500,000 to 600,000 distinct CDR3 sequences, with roughly 12% found just once. This specimen was PBMCs from blood, taken on the day of vaccination. These receptors all come from a man in his fifties or sixties who received an inactivated influenza vaccine. The CDR3 runs from the conserved cysteine through the conserved F or W. The order of the fields is J gene, V gene, clone size, D gene, CDR3 DNA, CDR3 protein. The D gene is left open where the match is weak. A row's size may be missing; if present it is once, few, many or a size class.

j_call: TRBJ2-3; v_call: TRBV20-1; clone_size: .; d_call: TRBD2; cdr3_nt: TGCAGTGCTAATGGACTAGCGGGAGCAGATACGCAGTATTTT; cdr3_aa: CSANGLAGADTQYF
j_call: TRBJ2-1; v_call: TRBV24-1; clone_size: many; d_call: .; cdr3_nt: TGTGCCACCAGTGATTTGCCCCCTGAAGACAGCAATGAGCAGTTCTTC; cdr3_aa: CATSDLPPEDSNEQFF
j_call: TRBJ1-6; v_call: TRBV20-1; clone_size: .; d_call: .; cdr3_nt: TGCAGTGCTAGTTCCGATCCCGGGGCTAATTCACCCCTCCACTTT; cdr3_aa: CSASSDPGANSPLHF
j_call: TRBJ2-1; v_call: TRBV4-2; clone_size: .; d_call: TRBD1; cdr3_nt: TGTGCCAGCAGCCAAGATGGGACAGGGACCCTTCGGGAGCAGTTCTTC; cdr3_aa: CASSQDGTGTLREQFF
j_call: TRBJ1-1; v_call: TRBV6-5; clone_size: few; d_call: .; cdr3_nt: TGTGCCAGCAGTTACACAAGACGGACGAACACTGAAGCTTTCTTT; cdr3_aa: CASSYTRRTNTEAFF
j_call: TRBJ2-3; v_call: TRBV4-3; clone_size: many; d_call: .; cdr3_nt: TGCGCCAGCAGCCAATCGGGTTGGGCCTCCACAGATACGCAGTATTTT; cdr3_aa: CASSQSGWASTDTQYF
j_call: TRBJ1-1; v_call: TRBV9; clone_size: .; d_call: .; cdr3_nt: TGTGCCAGCAGCGTAAGCCCGGGGCCGGCGGGGACTGAAGCTTTCTTT; cdr3_aa: CASSVSPGPAGTEAFF
j_call: TRBJ1-5; v_call: TRBV12-3/TRBV12-4; clone_size: few; d_call: .; cdr3_nt: TGTGCCAGCAGTCCCCAATCCCGAGAGGGAGGATTCGGTCAGCCCCAGCATTTT; cdr3_aa: CASSPQSREGGFGQPQHF
j_call: TRBJ1-1; v_call: TRBV4-1; clone_size: .; d_call: TRBD1; cdr3_nt: TGCGCCAGCAGCCAAGTAGGGACAGCGAACACTGAAGCTTTCTTT; cdr3_aa: CASSQVGTANTEAFF
j_call: TRBJ1-1; v_call: TRBV7-9; clone_size: .; d_call: .; cdr3_nt: TGTGCCAGCAGCTACCACGAGGGGCGAAAAGCTTTCTTT; cdr3_aa: CASSYHEGRKAFF
j_call: TRBJ1-1; v_call: TRBV5-6; clone_size: .; d_call: .; cdr3_nt: TGTGCCAGCAGCAGTAATAGGGGACCGTACACTGAAGCTTTCTTT; cdr3_aa: CASSSNRGPYTEAFF
j_call: TRBJ2-4; v_call: TRBV20-1; clone_size: many; d_call: .; cdr3_nt: TGCAGTGCTAGAGAAACTGTTTTAGCCAAAAACATTCAGTACTTC; cdr3_aa: CSARETVLAKNIQYF
j_call: TRBJ1-1; v_call: TRBV5-1; clone_size: .; d_call: TRBD1; cdr3_nt: TGCGCCAGCAGTCGGGGACAGGGGAACACTGAAGCTTTCTTT; cdr3_aa: CASSRGQGNTEAFF
j_call: TRBJ2-3; v_call: TRBV29-1; clone_size: .; d_call: TRBD2; cdr3_nt: TGCAGCGTTACGGACCCGGGACTAGCGGGAGTAGATACGCAGTATTTT; cdr3_aa: CSVTDPGLAGVDTQYF
j_call: TRBJ1-5; v_call: TRBV18; clone_size: .; d_call: TRBD1; cdr3_nt: TGTGCCAGCTCACCGGGACAGCAGAATCAGCCCCAGCATTTT; cdr3_aa: CASSPGQQNQPQHF
j_call: TRBJ1-1; v_call: TRBV7-2; clone_size: .; d_call: .; cdr3_nt: TGTGCCAGCAGCTTAGCGCGACAGGTGGGCACTGAAGCTTTCTTT; cdr3_aa: CASSLARQVGTEAFF
j_call: TRBJ1-5; v_call: TRBV28; clone_size: .; d_call: .; cdr3_nt: TGTGCCAGCAGAAAGTGGAATCAGCCCCAGCATTTT; cdr3_aa: CASRKWNQPQHF
j_call: TRBJ1-2; v_call: TRBV7-9; clone_size: .; d_call: .; cdr3_nt: TGTGCCAGCAGCGCCAGGGGTGGCTACACCTTC; cdr3_aa: CASSARGGYTF
j_call: TRBJ1-2; v_call: TRBV29-1; clone_size: .; d_call: .; cdr3_nt: TGCAGCGCCCCAGGACAGTTCGGCTACACCTTC; cdr3_aa: CSAPGQFGYTF
j_call: TRBJ1-3; v_call: TRBV9; clone_size: few; d_call: TRBD1; cdr3_nt: TGTGCCAGCAGTCCAGGGGGTTCGACTGGAAACACCATATATTTT; cdr3_aa: CASSPGGSTGNTIYF
j_call: TRBJ2-3; v_call: TRBV5-1; clone_size: few; d_call: TRBD1; cdr3_nt: TGCGCCAGCAGCGGGGGACAGTTCACAGATACGCAGTATTTT; cdr3_aa: CASSGGQFTDTQYF
j_call: TRBJ2-7; v_call: TRBV6-2/TRBV6-3; clone_size: few; d_call: .; cdr3_nt: TGTGCCAGCAGTTACTCGATCCGATACGAGCAGTACTTC; cdr3_aa: CASSYSIRYEQYF
j_call: TRBJ2-5; v_call: TRBV7-3; clone_size: many; d_call: .; cdr3_nt: TGTGCCAGCAGCTTAACCAGGTTGGAGACCCAGTACTTC; cdr3_aa: CASSLTRLETQYF
j_call: TRBJ2-3; v_call: TRBV10-3; clone_size: few; d_call: .; cdr3_nt: TGTGCCACCACTCAGAACAAGGCAGATACGCAGTATTTT; cdr3_aa: CATTQNKADTQYF
j_call: TRBJ2-7; v_call: TRBV5-1; clone_size: .; d_call: TRBD1; cdr3_nt: TGCGCCAGCAGCTACAGGGGAATTCCGGGGGAGCAGTACTTC; cdr3_aa: CASSYRGIPGEQYF
j_call: TRBJ2-7; v_call: TRBV20-1; clone_size: .; d_call: TRBD2; cdr3_nt: TGCAGTGCTCCAGGACTAGCGGAGTACGAGCAGTACTTC; cdr3_aa: CSAPGLAEYEQYF
j_call: TRBJ1-6; v_call: TRBV3-1; clone_size: .; d_call: TRBD1; cdr3_nt: TGTGCCAGCAGCCAAGATGGGTGGAGGCGACCGACAGGGGTTGATTCACCCCTCCACTTT; cdr3_aa: CASSQDGWRRPTGVDSPLHF
j_call: TRBJ2-2; v_call: TRBV14; clone_size: many; d_call: .; cdr3_nt: TGTGCCAGCAGCCAAGATATGGGATCCACCGGGGAGCTGTTTTTT; cdr3_aa: CASSQDMGSTGELFF
j_call: TRBJ2-2; v_call: TRBV20-1; clone_size: .; d_call: TRBD2; cdr3_nt: TGCAGTGCTAGTTCGGGGGGTAACACCGGGGAGCTGTTTTTT; cdr3_aa: CSASSGGNTGELFF